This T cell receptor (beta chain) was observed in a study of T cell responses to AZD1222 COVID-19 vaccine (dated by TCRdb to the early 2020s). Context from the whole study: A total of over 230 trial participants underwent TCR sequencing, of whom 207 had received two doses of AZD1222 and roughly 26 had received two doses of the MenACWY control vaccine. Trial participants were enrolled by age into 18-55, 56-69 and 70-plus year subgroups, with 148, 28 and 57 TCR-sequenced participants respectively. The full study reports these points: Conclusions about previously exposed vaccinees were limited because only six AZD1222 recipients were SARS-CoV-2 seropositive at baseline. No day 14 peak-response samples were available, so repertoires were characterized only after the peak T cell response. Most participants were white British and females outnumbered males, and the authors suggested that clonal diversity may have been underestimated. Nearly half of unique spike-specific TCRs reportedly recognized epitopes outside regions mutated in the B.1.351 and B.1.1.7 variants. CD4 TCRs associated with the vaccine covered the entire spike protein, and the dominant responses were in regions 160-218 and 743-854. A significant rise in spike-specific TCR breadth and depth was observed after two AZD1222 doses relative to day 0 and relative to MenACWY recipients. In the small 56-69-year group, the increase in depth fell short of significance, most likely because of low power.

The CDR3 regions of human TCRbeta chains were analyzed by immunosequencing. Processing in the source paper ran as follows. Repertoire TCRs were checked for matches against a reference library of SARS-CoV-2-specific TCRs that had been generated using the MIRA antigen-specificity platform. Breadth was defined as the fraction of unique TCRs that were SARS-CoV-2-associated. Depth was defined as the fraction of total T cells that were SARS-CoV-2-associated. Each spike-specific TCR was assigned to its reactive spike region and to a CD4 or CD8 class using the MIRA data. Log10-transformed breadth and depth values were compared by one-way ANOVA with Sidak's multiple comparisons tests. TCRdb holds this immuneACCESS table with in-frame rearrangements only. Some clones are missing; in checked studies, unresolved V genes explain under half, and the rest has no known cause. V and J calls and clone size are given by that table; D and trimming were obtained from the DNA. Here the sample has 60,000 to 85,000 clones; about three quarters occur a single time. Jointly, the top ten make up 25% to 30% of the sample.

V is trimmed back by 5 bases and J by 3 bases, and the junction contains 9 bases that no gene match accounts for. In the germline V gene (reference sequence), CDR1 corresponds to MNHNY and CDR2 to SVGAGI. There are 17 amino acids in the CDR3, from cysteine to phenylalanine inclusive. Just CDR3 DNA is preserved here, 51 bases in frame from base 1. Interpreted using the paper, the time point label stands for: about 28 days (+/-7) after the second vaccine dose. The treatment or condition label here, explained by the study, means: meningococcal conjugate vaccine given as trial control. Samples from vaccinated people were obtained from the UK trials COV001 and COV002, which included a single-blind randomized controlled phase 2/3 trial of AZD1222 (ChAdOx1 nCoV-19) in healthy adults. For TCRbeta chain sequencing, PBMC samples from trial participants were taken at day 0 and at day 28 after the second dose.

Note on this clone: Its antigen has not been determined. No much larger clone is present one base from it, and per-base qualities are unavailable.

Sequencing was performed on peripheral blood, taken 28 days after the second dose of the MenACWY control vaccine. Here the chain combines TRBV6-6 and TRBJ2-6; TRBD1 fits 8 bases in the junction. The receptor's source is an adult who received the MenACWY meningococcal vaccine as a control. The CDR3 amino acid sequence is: CASSRRTGLGGANVLTF. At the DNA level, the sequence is TGTGCCAGCAGTCGTCGGACAGGGCTCGGTGGGGCCAACGTCCTGACTTTC.